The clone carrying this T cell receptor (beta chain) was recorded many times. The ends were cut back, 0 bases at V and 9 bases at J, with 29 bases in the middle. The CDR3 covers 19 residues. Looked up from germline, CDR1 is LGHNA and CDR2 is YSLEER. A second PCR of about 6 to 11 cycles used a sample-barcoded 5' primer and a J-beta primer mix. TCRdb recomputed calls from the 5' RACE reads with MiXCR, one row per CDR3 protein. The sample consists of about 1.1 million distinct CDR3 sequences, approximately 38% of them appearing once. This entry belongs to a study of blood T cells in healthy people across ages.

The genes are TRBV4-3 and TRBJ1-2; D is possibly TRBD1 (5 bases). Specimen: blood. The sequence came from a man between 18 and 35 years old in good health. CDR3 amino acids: CASSQDRVGLGVKNLSYTF. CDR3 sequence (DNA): TGCGCCAGCAGCCAAGATCGGGTGGGTTTAGGGGTGAAGAATCTTAGCTACACCTTC.